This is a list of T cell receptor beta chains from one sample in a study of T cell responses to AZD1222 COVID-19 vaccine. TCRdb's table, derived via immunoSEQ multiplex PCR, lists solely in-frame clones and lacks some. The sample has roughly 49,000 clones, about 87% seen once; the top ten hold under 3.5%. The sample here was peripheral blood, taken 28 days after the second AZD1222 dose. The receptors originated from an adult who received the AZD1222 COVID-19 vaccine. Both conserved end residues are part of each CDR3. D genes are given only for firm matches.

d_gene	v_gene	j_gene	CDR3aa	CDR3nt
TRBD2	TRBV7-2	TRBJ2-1	CASSLGLAGYNEQFF	TGTGCCAGCAGCTTAGGACTAGCGGGCTACAATGAGCAGTTCTTC
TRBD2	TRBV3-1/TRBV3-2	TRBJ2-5	CASSTRGETQYF	TGTGCCAGCAGTACGCGGGGGGAGACCCAGTACTTC
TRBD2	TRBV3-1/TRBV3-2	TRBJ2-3	CASSPLAASTDTQYF	TGTGCCAGCAGCCCTCTAGCGGCCAGCACAGATACGCAGTATTTT
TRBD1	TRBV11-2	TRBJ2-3	CASSSRQGLIHDDTQYF	TGTGCCAGCAGCTCCCGACAGGGCCTAATACACGACGATACGCAGTATTTT
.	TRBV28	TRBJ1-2	CASSSPRGGNYGYTF	TGTGCCAGCAGTTCCCCTCGTGGGGGAAACTATGGCTACACCTTC
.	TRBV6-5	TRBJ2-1	CASSPGPTAIGEQFF	TGTGCCAGCAGTCCTGGACCTACGGCAATTGGTGAGCAGTTCTTC
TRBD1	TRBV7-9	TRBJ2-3	CASSPRTGKRTDTQYF	TGTGCCAGCAGCCCGCGGACAGGGAAGAGGACAGATACGCAGTATTTT
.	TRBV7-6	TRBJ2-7	CASSSRASYEQYF	TGTGCCAGCAGCTCCCGGGCTTCCTACGAGCAGTACTTC
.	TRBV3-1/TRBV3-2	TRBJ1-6	CASSPGGAGSPLHF	TGTGCCAGCAGCCCGGGGGGGGCCGGATCACCCCTCCACTTT
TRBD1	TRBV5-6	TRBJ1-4	CASSLYTGATNEKLFF	TGTGCCAGCAGCTTGTACACAGGGGCAACTAATGAAAAACTGTTTTTT
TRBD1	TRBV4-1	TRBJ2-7	CASSLRDRGPTSYEQYF	TGCGCCAGCAGCCTACGGGACAGGGGGCCAACCTCCTACGAGCAGTACTTC
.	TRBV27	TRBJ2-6	CASSSRTGTGANVLTF	TGTGCCAGCAGTTCCCGAACAGGTACTGGAGCCAACGTCCTGACTTTC
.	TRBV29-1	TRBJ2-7	CSYRVGYEQYF	TGCAGCTACAGGGTGGGGTACGAGCAGTACTTC
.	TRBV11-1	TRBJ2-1	CASSPDARGNEQFF	TGTGCCAGCAGCCCCGACGCAAGGGGGAATGAGCAGTTCTTC
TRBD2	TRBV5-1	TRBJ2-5	CASSLAMTSGRARETQYF	TGCGCCAGCAGCTTGGCCATGACTAGCGGGAGGGCCCGGGAGACCCAGTACTTC
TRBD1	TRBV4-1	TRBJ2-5	CASSPGQALETQYF	TGCGCCAGCAGCCCCGGACAGGCCCTCGAGACCCAGTACTTC